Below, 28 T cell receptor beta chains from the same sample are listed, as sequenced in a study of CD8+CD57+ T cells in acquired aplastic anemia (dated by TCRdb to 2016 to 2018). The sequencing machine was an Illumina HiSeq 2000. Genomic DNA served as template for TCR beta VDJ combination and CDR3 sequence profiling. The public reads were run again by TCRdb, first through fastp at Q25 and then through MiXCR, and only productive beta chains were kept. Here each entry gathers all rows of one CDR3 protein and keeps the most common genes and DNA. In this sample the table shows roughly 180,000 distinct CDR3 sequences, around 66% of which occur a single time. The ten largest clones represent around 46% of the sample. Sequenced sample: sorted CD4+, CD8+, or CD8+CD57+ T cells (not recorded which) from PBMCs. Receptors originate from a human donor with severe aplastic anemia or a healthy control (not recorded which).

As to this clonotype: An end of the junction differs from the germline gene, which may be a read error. In nucleotides, the CDR3 is TGTGCTAGCAGCTTAGGCCCCCCTGGGTCGGCCGGGGAGCTGTTTTTT. Its protein product is CASSLGPPGSAGELFF. V usage is TRBV7-7 and J usage is TRBJ2-2; no clear D. CDR1 and CDR2 from the germline V gene are SSHAT and FNYEAQ (reference sequence). This CDR3 contains 16 residues.

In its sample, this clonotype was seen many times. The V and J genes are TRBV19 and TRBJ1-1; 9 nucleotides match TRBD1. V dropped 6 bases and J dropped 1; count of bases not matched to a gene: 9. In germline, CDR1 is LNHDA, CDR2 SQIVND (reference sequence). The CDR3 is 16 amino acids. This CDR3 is CASRRGPGQGNTEAFF. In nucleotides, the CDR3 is TGTGCCAGTAGGCGAGGACCGGGACAGGGGAACACTGAAGCTTTCTTT. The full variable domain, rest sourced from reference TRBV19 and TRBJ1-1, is DGGITQSPKYLFRKEGQNVTLSCEQNLNHDAMYWYRQDPGQGLRLIYYSQIVNDFQKGDIAEGYSVSREKKESFPLTVTSAQKNPTAFYLCASRRGPGQGNTEAFFGQGTRLTVV.

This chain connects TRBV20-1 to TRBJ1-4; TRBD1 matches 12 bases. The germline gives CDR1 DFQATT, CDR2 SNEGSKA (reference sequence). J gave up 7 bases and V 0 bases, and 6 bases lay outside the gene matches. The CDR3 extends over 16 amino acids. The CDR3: CSARELWDRGREKLFF. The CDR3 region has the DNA TGCAGTGCTAGAGAGCTGTGGGACAGGGGGCGTGAAAAACTGTTTTTT.

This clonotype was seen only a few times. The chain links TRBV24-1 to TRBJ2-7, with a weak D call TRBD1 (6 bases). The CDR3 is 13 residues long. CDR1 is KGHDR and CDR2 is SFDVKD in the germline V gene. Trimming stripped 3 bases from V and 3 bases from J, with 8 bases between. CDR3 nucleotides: TGTGCCACCAGTGATGCCAGGGGCTACGAGCAGTACTTC. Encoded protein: CATSDARGYEQYF.

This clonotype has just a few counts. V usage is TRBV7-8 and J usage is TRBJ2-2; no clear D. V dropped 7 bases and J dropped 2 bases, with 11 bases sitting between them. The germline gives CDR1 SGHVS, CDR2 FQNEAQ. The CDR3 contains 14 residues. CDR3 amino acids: CASITFLNTGELFF. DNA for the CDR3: TGTGCCAGCATTACATTCCTAAACACCGGGGAGCTGTTTTTT.

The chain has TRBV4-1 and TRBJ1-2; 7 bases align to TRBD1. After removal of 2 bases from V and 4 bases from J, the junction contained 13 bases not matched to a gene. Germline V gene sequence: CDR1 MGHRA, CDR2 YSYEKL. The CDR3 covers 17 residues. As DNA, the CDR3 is TGCGCCAGCAGCCAAAGAGACAGGGCCGCCGGGGGCTATGGCTACACCTTC. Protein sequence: CASSQRDRAAGGYGYTF.

The CDR3 loop reads CSAARDHEQFF. The CDR3 bases are TGCAGTGCCGCCAGGGATCATGAGCAGTTCTTC. The chain couples TRBV20-1 to TRBJ2-1; weak D call: TRBD1 (5 bases). CDR1 is DFQATT, CDR2 SNEGSKA, per germline (reference sequence). CDR3 length equals 11 residues. V lost 6 bases and J lost 8, with 11 bases in between.

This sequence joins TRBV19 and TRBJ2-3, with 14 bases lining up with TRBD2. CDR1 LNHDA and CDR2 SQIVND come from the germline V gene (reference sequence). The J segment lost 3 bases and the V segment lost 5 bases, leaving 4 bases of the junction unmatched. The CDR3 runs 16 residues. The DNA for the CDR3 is TGTGCCAGTAGTGCCGGGACTAGCGGGGGAACAGATACGCAGTATTTT. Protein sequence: CASSAGTSGGTDTQYF.

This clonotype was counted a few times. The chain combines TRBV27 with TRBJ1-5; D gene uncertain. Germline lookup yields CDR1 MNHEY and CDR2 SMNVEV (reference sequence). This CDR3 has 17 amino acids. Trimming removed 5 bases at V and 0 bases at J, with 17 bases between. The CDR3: CASSPLLRAYSNQPQHF. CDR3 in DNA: TGTGCCAGCAGTCCCCTACTGCGGGCTTATAGCAATCAGCCCCAGCATTTT.

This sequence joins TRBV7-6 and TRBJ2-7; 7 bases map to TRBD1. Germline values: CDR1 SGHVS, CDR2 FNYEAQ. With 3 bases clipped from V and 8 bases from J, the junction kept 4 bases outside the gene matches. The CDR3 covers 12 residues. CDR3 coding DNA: TGTGCCAGCAGCTTGACACAGGGGCAGCAGTACTTC. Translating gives CASSLTQGQQYF. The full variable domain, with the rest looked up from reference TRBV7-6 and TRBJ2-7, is GAGVSQSPRYKVTKRGQDVALRCDPISGHVSLYWYRQALGQGPEFLTYFNYEAQQDKSGLPNDRFSAERPEGSISTLTIQRTEQRDSAMYRCASSLTQGQQYFGPGTRLTVT.

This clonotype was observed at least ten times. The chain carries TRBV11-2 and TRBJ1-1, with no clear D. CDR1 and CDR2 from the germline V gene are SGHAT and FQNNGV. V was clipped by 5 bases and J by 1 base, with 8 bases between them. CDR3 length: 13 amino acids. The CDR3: CASSLRPNTEAFF. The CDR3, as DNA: TGTGCCAGCAGCCTTAGGCCGAACACTGAAGCTTTCTTT.

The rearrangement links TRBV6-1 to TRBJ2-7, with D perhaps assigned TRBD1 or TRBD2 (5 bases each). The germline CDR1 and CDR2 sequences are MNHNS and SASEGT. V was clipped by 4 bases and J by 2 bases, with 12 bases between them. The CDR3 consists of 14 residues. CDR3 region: CASSVLGVAYEQYF. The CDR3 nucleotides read TGTGCCAGCAGTGTGTTGGGGGTGGCCTACGAGCAGTACTTC.

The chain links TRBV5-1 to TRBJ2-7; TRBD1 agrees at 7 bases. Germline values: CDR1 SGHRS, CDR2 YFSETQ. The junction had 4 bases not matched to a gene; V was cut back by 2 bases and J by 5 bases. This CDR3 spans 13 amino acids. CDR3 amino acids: CASSFVQGNEQYF. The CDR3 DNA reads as TGCGCCAGCAGCTTCGTACAGGGGAACGAGCAGTACTTC.

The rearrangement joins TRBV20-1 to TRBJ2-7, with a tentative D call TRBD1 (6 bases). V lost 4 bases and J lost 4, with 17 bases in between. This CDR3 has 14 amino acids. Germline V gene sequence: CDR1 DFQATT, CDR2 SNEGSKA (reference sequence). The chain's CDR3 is CSAKAPGARYEQYF. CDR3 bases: TGCAGTGCTAAAGCCCCAGGGGCAAGGTACGAGCAGTACTTC.

CDR3 sequence (DNA): TGTGCCAGCAGTGGAACAGCACCCTACGAGCAGTACTTC. Protein: CASSGTAPYEQYF. The rearrangement joins TRBV2 to TRBJ2-7; the D is unclear. V shed 4 bases and J shed 2 bases, with 9 bases lying between them. CDR1 SNHLY and CDR2 FYNNEI come from the germline V gene. The CDR3 totals 13 residues.

The CDR3 loop reads CAAGGNQPQHF. For the CDR3, the DNA is TGTGCGGCCGGGGGCAATCAGCCCCAGCATTTT. The genes are TRBV7-9 and TRBJ1-5; D unresolved. Germline-derived CDR1 and CDR2 are SEHNR and FQNEAQ (reference sequence). The CDR3 spans 11 residues.

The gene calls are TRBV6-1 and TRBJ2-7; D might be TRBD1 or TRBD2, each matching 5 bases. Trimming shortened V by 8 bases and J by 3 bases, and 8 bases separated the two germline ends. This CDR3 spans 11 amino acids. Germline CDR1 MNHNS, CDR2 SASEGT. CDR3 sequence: CASGTYYEQYF. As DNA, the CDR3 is TGTGCCAGCGGGACCTACTACGAGCAGTACTTC.

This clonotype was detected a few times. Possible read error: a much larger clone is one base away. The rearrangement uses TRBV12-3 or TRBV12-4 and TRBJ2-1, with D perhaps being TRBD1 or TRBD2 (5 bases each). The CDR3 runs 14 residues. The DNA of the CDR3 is TGTGCCGGCAGTTTACTCTCGGGTGGGGACGAGCAGTTCTTC. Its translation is CAGSLLSGGDEQFF.

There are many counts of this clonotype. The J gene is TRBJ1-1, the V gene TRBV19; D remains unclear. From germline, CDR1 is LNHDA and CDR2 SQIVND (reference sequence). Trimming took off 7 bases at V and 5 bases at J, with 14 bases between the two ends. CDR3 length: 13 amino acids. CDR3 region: CASISEGWTEAFF. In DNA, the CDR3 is TGTGCCAGTATTTCCGAAGGGTGGACTGAAGCTTTCTTT.

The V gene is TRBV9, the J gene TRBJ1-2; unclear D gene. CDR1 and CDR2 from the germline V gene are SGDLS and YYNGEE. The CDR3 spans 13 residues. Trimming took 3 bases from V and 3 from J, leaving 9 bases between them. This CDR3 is CASSARADYGYTF. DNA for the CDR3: TGTGCCAGCAGCGCCCGGGCGGACTATGGCTACACCTTC.

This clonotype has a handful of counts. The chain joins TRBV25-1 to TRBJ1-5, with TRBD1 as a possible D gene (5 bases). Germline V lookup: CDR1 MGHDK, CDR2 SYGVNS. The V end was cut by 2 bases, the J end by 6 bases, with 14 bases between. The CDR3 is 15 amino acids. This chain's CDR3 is CASSEGRVVGQPQHF. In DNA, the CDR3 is TGTGCCAGCAGTGAAGGCAGGGTGGTTGGTCAGCCCCAGCATTTT.

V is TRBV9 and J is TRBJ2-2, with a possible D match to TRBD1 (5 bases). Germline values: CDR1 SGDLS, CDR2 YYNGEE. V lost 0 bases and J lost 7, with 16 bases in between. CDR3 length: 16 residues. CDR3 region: CASSVGVTADSGELFF. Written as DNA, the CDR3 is TGTGCCAGCAGCGTAGGGGTGACAGCAGACAGCGGGGAGCTGTTTTTT. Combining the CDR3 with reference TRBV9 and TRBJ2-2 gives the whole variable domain DSGVTQTPKHLITATGQRVTLRCSPRSGDLSVYWYQQSLDQGLQFLIQYYNGEERAKGNILERFSAQQFPDLHSELNLSSLELGDSALYFCASSVGVTADSGELFFGEGSRLTVL.

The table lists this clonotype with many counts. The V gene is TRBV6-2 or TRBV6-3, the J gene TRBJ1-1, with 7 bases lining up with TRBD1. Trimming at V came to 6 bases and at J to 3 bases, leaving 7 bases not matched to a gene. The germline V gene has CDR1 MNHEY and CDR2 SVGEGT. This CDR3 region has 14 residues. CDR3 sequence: CASSHRDSYTEAFF. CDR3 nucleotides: TGTGCCAGCAGCCACAGGGACAGTTACACTGAAGCTTTCTTT.

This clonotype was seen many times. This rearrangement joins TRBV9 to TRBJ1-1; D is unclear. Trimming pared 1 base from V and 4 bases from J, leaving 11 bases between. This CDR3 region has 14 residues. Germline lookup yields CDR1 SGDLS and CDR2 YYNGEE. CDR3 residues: CASSVQAGGTEAFF. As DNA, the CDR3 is TGTGCCAGCAGCGTACAGGCGGGTGGCACTGAAGCTTTCTTT.

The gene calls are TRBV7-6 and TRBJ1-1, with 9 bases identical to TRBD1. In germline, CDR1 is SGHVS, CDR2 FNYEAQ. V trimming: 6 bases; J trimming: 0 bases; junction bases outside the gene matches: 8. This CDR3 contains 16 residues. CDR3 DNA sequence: TGTGCCAGCAGTTCCAGACAGGGGGGAATGAACACTGAAGCTTTCTTT. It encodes CASSSRQGGMNTEAFF. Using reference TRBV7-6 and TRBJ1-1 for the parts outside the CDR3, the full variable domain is GAGVSQSPRYKVTKRGQDVALRCDPISGHVSLYWYRQALGQGPEFLTYFNYEAQQDKSGLPNDRFSAERPEGSISTLTIQRTEQRDSAMYRCASSSRQGGMNTEAFFGQGTRLTVV.

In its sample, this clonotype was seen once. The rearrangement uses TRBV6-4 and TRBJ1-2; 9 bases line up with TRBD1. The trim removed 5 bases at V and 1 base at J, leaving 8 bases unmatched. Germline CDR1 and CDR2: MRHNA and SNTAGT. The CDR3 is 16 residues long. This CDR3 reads CASSQGQGFGNYGYTF. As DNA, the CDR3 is TGTGCCAGCAGTCAGGGACAGGGATTCGGTAACTATGGCTACACCTTC.

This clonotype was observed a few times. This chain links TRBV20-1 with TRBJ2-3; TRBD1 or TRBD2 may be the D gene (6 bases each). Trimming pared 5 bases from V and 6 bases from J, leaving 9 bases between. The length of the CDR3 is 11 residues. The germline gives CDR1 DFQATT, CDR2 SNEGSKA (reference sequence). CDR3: CSAQGRDTQYF. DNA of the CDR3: TGCAGTGCTCAGGGGAGGGATACGCAGTATTTT.

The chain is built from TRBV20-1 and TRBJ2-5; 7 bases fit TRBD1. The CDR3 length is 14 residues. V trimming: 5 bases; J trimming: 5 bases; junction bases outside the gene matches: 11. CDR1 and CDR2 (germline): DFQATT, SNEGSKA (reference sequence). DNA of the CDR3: TGCAGTGCTCCCCGGACAGGAGCGGTGGAGACCCAGTACTTC. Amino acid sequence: CSAPRTGAVETQYF.